This TCR beta chain was sequenced in a study of blood T cells in healthy people across ages. Study findings and constraints: Greater diversity and more naive CD4+ cells were seen in long-lived donors than in aged donors. Since the PBMCs were unsorted, naive and antigen-experienced cells could not be conclusively compared.

The CDR3 loop spans 16 amino acids. The V gene lost 0 bases and the J gene lost 4 bases, with 17 bases spanning the gap. The V gene's germline CDR1 is DFQATT and CDR2 SNEGSKA (reference sequence). PCR was performed a second time for 7 to 11 cycles using a sample-barcoded 5' primer and a J-beta primer mix. One entry per CDR3 protein results from TCRdb running MiXCR on the 5' RACE reads. The profile shows around 1,500,000 distinct CDR3 sequences, 42% of them singletons. In its sample, this clonotype was seen a few times. The target antigen is unknown. The sequence was obtained from a woman between 18 and 30 years old in good health. Sequenced sample: blood. The V call is TRBV20-1, the J call TRBJ2-3; a possible D gene is TRBD2 (5 bases). DNA of the CDR3: TGCAGTGCTAGAGACCCGGGGTCGGTGGATGCAGATACGCAGTATTTT. Translating it yields CSARDPGSVDADTQYF.